The 12 T cell receptor beta chains below were found in one sample sequenced in a study of monozygotic twins with inflammatory bowel disease. TCRdb re-analyzed the 5' RACE reads; it lists each CDR3 protein once, without DNA. The table lists more than 85,000 distinct CDR3 sequences, with around 12% in the top ten. Sequencing used blood. These receptor sequences come from a human donor with ulcerative colitis or Crohn's disease, or a healthy co-twin of an affected twin (not recorded which).

This sequence joins TRBV12-3 or TRBV12-4 and TRBJ2-5; TCRdb calls TRBD1, which cannot be checked without DNA. This CDR3 comprises 15 residues. CDR3 sequence reads: CASSLYSDRQETQYF.

This CDR3 reads CSVDWGRVMQYF. The V gene is TRBV29-1, the J gene TRBJ2-3; as DNA is missing, the TRBD1 call by TCRdb cannot be tested. CDR3 length equals 12 residues. Germline CDR1 and CDR2: SQVTM and ANQGSEA.

J is TRBJ2-1 and V is TRBV7-9; TCRdb's assignment of TRBD2 cannot be checked, as there is no DNA. This CDR3 spans 13 amino acids. The germline gives CDR1 SEHNR, CDR2 FQNEAQ (reference sequence). The CDR3 loop reads CASSLPTRSEQFF.

The gene calls are TRBV10-3 and TRBJ2-3; TCRdb returns TRBD1, unconfirmable since there is no DNA. CDR1 is ENHRY and CDR2 is SYGVKD in the germline V gene. This CDR3 is 14 amino acids long. The CDR3 protein is CAISGSRSPDTQYF.

The rearrangement joins TRBV18 to TRBJ2-5; TCRdb gives TRBD1 as the D gene, but with no DNA this cannot be confirmed. The germline V gene encodes CDR1 KGHSH and CDR2 LQKENI. This CDR3 region has 14 residues. CDR3: CASSPRGQEETQYF.

This chain uses TRBV4-1 with TRBJ1-4; the TCRdb D gene call, TRBD1, has no DNA to confirm it. This CDR3 comprises 14 residues. From germline, CDR1 is MGHRA and CDR2 YSYEKL. The chain's CDR3 is CASASRTGTEKLFF.

The V and J genes are TRBV4-3 and TRBJ1-2; TCRdb gives TRBD1 as the D gene, but with no DNA this cannot be confirmed. CDR1 is LGHNA and CDR2 is YSLEER in the germline V gene. This CDR3 has 15 amino acids. Here the CDR3 reads CASSQVPGERFGYTF.

The chain uses TRBV20-1 and TRBJ1-1. The CDR3 totals 13 residues. Germline loops: CDR1 DFQATT, CDR2 SNEGSKA (reference sequence). CDR3 loop: CSARQVWNTEAFF.

V usage is TRBV9 and J usage is TRBJ2-1. CDR3 length: 11 residues. CDR1 SGDLS and CDR2 YYNGEE come from the germline V gene. The CDR3 reads CASSIYNEQFF.

The CDR3: CASSLRWSSTDTQYF. The chain uses TRBV12-3 or TRBV12-4 and TRBJ2-3. The CDR3 length is 15 residues.

V gene TRBV15 combines with J gene TRBJ2-7; TCRdb's D gene call, TRBD1, goes unchecked for lack of DNA. The CDR3 spans 15 residues. Germline lookup yields CDR1 LNHNV and CDR2 YYDKDF (reference sequence). CDR3 sequence: CATSNYRDRDNEQYF.

The J gene is TRBJ1-1, the V gene TRBV7-3. CDR1 is SGHTA and CDR2 is FQGTGA in the germline V gene. The CDR3 covers 13 residues. The CDR3 is CASSTRGNTEAFF.